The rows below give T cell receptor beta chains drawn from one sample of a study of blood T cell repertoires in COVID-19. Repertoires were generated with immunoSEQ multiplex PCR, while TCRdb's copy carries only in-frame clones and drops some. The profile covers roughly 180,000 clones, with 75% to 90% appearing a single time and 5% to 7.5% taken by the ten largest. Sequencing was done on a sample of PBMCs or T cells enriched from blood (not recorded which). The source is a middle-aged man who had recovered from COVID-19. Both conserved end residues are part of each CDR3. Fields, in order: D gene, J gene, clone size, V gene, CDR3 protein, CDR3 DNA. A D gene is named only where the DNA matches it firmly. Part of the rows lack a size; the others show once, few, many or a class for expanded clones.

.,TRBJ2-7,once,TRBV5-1,CASSLGGTSGYEQYF,TGCGCCAGCAGCTTGGGGGGGACTTCGGGTTACGAGCAGTACTTC
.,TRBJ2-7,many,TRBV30,CAWSQTYEQYF,TGTGCCTGGAGCCAGACCTACGAGCAGTACTTC
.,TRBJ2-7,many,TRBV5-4,CASSHGSDRKRTYEQYF,TGTGCCAGCAGCCACGGGTCCGACAGGAAGAGAACCTACGAGCAGTACTTC
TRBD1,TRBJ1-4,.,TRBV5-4,CASRNRGSGNEKLFF,TGTGCCAGCAGGAACAGGGGTTCTGGTAATGAAAAACTGTTTTTT
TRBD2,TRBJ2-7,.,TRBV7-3,CASSYGVTSATEQYF,TGTGCCAGCAGCTACGGCGTGACTAGCGCCACCGAGCAGTACTTC
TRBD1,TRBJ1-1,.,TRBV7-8,CASLQRGQETNTEAFF,TGTGCCAGCTTACAACGGGGACAGGAGACGAACACTGAAGCTTTCTTT
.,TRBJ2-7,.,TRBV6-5,CASSHTNIGEQYF,TGTGCCAGCAGTCACACTAACATAGGCGAGCAGTACTTC
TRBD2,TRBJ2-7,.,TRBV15,CATSRGTSASYEQYF,TGTGCCACCAGCAGAGGCACTAGCGCCTCCTACGAGCAGTACTTC
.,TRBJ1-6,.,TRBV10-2,CASSESTGGPNSPLHF,TGCGCCAGCAGTGAGTCGACGGGGGGCCCGAATTCACCCCTCCACTTT
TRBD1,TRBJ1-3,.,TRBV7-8,CASSPWDRASGNTIYF,TGTGCCAGCAGCCCGTGGGACAGGGCCTCTGGAAACACCATATATTTT
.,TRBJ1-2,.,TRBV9,CASSVQGNDYGYTF,TGTGCCAGCAGCGTACAGGGGAATGACTATGGCTACACCTTC
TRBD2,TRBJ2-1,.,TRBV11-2,CASRPPGLAGNNEQFF,TGTGCCAGCAGACCCCCCGGACTAGCGGGTAACAATGAGCAGTTCTTC
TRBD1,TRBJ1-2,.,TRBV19,CASRRQGEDGYTF,TGTGCCAGTAGACGACAGGGCGAAGATGGCTACACCTTC
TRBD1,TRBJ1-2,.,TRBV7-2,CASSSRTGGYTF,TGTGCCAGCAGCTCCCGGACAGGGGGCTACACCTTC
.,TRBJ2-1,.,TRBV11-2,CASSPPDSFYNEQFF,TGTGCCAGCAGCCCCCCGGACAGCTTTTACAATGAGCAGTTCTTC
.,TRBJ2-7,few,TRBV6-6,CASSPTGNRYEQYF,TGTGCCAGCAGTCCGACAGGTAATCGGTACGAGCAGTACTTC
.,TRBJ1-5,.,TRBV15,CATSSWASNQPQHF,TGTGCCACCAGCAGTTGGGCTTCCAATCAGCCCCAGCATTTT
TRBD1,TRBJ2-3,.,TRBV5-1,CASRQGQGTDTQYF,TGCGCCAGCAGGCAGGGACAGGGCACAGATACGCAGTATTTT
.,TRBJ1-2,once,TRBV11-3,CASSSGQLYGYTF,TGTGCCAGCAGCTCCGGACAGCTTTATGGCTACACCTTC
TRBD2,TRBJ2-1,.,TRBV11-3,CASSLVGLAGTNEQFF,TGTGCCAGCAGCTTAGTTGGTCTAGCGGGGACCAATGAGCAGTTCTTC
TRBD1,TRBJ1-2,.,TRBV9,CASSAGQGVGYTF,TGTGCCAGCAGCGCCGGACAGGGTGTTGGCTACACCTTC
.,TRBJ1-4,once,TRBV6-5,CATKMWQGEKLFF,TGTGCCACCAAAATGTGGCAGGGTGAAAAACTGTTTTTT
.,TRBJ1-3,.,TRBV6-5,CASSSQGSGNTIYF,TGTGCCAGCAGTTCCCAGGGATCTGGAAACACCATATATTTT
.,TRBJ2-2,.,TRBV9,CASSVVLAAGELFF,TGTGCCAGCAGCGTAGTACTAGCAGCCGGGGAGCTGTTTTTT
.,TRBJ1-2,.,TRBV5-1,CASSFNGEGGYTF,TGCGCCAGCAGCTTCAACGGTGAGGGAGGCTACACCTTC
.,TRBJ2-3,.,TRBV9,CASSPTSDSTDTQYF,TGTGCCAGCAGCCCGACTAGTGACAGCACAGATACGCAGTATTTT
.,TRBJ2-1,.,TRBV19,CASSTVDEQFF,TGTGCCAGTAGTACGGTGGATGAGCAGTTCTTC
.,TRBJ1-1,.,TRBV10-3,CAIAGLLGTEAFF,TGTGCCATTGCAGGGCTTTTGGGCACTGAAGCTTTCTTT
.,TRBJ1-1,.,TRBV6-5,CASSSRSNTEAFF,TGTGCCAGCAGTTCTCGTTCGAACACTGAAGCTTTCTTT
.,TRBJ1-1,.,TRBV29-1,CSVELGPTTEAFF,TGCAGCGTTGAATTGGGCCCAACGACTGAAGCTTTCTTT